This T cell receptor beta chain was identified in a study of blood T cell repertoires in COVID-19 (dated by TCRdb to 2020 to 2021). For the study in its entirety: Samples from collaborators originated in the United States, Italy and Spain and spanned both the acute and convalescent phases of COVID-19. The prospective study material was composed of cDNA or gDNA derived from T cells, B-cell-depleted T cells, or PBMCs. Deeply sampled blood TCRbeta repertoires from subjects exposed to, actively infected with, or recovered from COVID-19 were included in the dataset. The repertoires were made available in a free public database intended to serve as a resource for research on the immune response to SARS-CoV-2. Samples were obtained from the ongoing ImmuneRACE study (first 160 participants) and from 1,200 or so subjects provided by 6 global collaborators. The sample metadata nearly always contained a de-identified subject ID, COVID-19 status, age in years and sex. Where available, HLA class I and class II types were obtained from metadata supplied by the sample provider rather than from assay-based typing.

Participants in the prospective study were aged roughly 18 to 89 years, lived in 20 to 30 United States geographic areas, and enrolled through a virtual design. Cohort assignment in the prospective study relied on participant-reported clinical history from a screening survey and a study questionnaire. Mobile phlebotomists in the prospective study collected whole blood, serum and a nasopharyngeal or oropharyngeal swab from every participant. Additional blood draws and questionnaires over an approximately 2-month period could optionally be provided by prospective study participants. Blood samples from the prospective study were shipped frozen or at room temperature prior to DNA extraction. Relative to germline, V is missing 2 bases and J is missing 1 base, with 8 bases of the junction outside any gene match. Taken from the germline V gene, the CDR1 and CDR2 loops are MDHEN and SYDVKM. Spanning cysteine to phenylalanine, the CDR3 consists of 17 amino acids. The retained sequence is limited to the CDR3, 51 bases, with the frame set at the first base.

Paper-wide results and their limitations: The quantity of clinical and demographic metadata differed by source and by participant and was supplied without curation.

TCRbeta CDR3 regions were amplified from genomic DNA using the immunoSEQ Assay, a bias-controlled multiplex PCR. Per the original workflow: The number of nucleated cells in each sample was estimated from the amplification of reference gene primers within the assay. To quantify the absolute abundance of each unique TCRbeta CDR3 rearrangement, sequence reads were collapsed and filtered. For each sample, productive Simpson clonality was calculated as the square root of Simpson's diversity index over productive rearrangements. The table comes from immuneACCESS by way of TCRdb, which keeps in-frame sequences with V and J called. Part of the clones is missing from these tables; in studies checked, under half for an unresolved V gene and the rest for unknown reasons. V and J calls and clone size follow that table, whereas D and trimming were derived from the DNA. Recorded for this sample are 190,000 or so clones; about 87% of them occurred a single time. 9% to 12% of the sample is in the top ten clones.

A note on this clone: The target of this receptor is not known. No base quality values were provided; no much bigger clone lies one nucleotide off.

The sequence was obtained from a man between 18 and 35 years old with acute COVID-19. The chain is made from TRBV28 and TRBJ2-3; TRBD2 agrees with 8 junctional bases. The sequenced sample was PBMCs or T cells enriched from blood (not recorded which). The CDR3 sequence is CASSLVSGGLGTDTQYF. The DNA is as follows: TGTGCCAGCAGTTTAGTCTCCGGGGGACTAGGCACAGATACGCAGTATTTT.